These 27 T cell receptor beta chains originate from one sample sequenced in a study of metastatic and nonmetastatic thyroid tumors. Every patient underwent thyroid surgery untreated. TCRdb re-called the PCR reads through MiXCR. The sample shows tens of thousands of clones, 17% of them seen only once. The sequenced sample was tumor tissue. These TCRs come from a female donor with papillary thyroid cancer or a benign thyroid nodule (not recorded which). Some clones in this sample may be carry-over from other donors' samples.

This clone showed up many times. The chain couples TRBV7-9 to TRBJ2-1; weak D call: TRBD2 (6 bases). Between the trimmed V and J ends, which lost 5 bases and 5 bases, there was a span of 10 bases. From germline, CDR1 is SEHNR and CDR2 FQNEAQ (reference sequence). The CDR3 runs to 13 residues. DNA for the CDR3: TGTGCCAGCAGCAGGGACTTTGACAATGAGCAGTTCTTC. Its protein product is CASSRDFDNEQFF.

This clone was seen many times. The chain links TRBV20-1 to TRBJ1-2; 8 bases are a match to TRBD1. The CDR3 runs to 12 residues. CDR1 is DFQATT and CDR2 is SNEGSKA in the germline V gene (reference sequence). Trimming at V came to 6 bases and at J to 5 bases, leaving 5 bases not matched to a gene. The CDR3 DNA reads TGCAGTGCGGGACAGGCGCTTTATGGCTACACCTTC. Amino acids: CSAGQALYGYTF.

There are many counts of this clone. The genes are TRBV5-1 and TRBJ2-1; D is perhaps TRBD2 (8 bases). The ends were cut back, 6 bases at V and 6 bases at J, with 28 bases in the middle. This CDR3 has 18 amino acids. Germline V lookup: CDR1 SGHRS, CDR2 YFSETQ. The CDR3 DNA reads TGCGCCAGCAAAGGGGGGAGTCTAGCGGGCCCAGGGGGCAATGAGCAGTTCTTC. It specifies CASKGGSLAGPGGNEQFF.

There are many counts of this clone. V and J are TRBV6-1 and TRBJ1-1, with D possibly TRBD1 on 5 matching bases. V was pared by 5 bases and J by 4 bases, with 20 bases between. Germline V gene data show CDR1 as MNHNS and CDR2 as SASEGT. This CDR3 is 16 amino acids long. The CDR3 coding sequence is TGTGCCAGCAGTCGACCGGGGGTGGGCAGGAGCACTGAAGCTTTCTTT. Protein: CASSRPGVGRSTEAFF.

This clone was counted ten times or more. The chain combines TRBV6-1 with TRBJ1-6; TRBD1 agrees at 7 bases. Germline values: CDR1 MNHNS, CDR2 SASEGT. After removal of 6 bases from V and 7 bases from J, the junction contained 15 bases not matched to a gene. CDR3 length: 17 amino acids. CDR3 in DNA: TGTGCCAGCAGAGAGAAAGGGGGCCGAACGGGAAATTCACCCCTCCACTTT. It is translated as CASREKGGRTGNSPLHF.

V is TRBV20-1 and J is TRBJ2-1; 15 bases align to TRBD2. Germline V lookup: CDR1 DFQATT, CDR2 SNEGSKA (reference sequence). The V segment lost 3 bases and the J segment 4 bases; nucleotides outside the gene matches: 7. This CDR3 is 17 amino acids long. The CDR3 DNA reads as TGCAGTGCTAGCGACGGGACTAGCGGGAGGTCGTACAATGAGCAGTTCTTC. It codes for CSASDGTSGRSYNEQFF.

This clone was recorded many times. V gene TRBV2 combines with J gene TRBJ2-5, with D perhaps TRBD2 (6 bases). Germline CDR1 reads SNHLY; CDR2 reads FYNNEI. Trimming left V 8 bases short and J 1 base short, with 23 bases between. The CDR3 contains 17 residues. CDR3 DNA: TGTGCCAGCTCGATCATAATCAAAGCGGGCGTCCAAGAGACCCAGTACTTC. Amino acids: CASSIIIKAGVQETQYF.

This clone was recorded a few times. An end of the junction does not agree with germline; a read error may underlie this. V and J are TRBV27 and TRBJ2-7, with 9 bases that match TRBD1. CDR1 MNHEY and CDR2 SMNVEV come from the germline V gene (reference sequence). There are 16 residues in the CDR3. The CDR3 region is CVSSFRQGGIAYEQYF. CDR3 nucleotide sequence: TGTGTCAGCAGTTTCCGACAGGGGGGCATAGCCTACGAGCAGTACTTC.

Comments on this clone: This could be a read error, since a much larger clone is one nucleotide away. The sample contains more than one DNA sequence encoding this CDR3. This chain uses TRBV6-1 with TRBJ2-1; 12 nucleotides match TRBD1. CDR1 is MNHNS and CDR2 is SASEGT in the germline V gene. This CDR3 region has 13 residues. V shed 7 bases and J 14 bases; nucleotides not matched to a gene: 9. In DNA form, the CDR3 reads TGTGCCAGCAAGGCGGGACAGGGGGCTACGGAGTTCTTC. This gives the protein CASKAGQGATEFF.

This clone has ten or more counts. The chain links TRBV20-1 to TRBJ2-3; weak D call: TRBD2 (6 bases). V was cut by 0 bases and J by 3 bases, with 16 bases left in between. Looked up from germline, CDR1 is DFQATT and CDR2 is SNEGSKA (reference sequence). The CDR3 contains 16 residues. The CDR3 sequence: CSARDVGGIKTDTQYF. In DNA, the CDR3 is TGCAGTGCTAGAGATGTCGGGGGTATAAAGACAGATACGCAGTATTTT.

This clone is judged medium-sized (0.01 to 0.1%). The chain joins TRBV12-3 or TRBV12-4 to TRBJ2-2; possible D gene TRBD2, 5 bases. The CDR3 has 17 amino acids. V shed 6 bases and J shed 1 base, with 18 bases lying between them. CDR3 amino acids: CASSPTGLNLNTGELFF. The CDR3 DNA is TGTGCCAGCAGCCCAACCGGACTGAACCTGAACACCGGGGAGCTGTTTTTT.

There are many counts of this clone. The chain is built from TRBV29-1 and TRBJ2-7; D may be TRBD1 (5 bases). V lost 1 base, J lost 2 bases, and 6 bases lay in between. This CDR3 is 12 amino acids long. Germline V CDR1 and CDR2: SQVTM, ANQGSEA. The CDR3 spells CSVEGGPYEQYF. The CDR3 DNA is TGCAGCGTTGAAGGGGGCCCCTACGAGCAGTACTTC.

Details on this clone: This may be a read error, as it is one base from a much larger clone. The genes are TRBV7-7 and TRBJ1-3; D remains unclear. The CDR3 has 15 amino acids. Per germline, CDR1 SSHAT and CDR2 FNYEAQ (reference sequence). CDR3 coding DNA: TGTGCCAGCAGCTCCGGTCCCCTCTCTGGAAACACCACATATTTT. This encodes CASSSGPLSGNTTYF.

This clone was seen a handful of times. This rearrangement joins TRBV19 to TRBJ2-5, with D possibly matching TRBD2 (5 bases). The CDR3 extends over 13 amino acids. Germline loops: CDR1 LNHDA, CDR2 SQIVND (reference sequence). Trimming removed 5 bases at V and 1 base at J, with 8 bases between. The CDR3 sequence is CASSLGSQETQYF. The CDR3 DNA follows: TGTGCCAGTAGTTTGGGGAGCCAAGAGACCCAGTACTTC.

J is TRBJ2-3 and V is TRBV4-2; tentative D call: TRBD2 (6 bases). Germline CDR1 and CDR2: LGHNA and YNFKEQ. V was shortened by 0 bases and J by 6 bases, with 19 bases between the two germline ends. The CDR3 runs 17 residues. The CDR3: CASSQEGDGGSGDTQYF. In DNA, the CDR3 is TGTGCCAGCAGCCAAGAGGGGGATGGAGGGTCGGGGGATACGCAGTATTTT.

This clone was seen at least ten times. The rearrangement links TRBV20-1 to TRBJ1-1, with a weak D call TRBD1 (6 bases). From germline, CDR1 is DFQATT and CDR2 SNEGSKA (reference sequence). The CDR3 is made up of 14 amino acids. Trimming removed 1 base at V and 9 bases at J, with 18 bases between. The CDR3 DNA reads TGCAGTGCTAGAGTGGAACAGGGTAATGGGAAAGCTTTCTTT. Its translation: CSARVEQGNGKAFF.

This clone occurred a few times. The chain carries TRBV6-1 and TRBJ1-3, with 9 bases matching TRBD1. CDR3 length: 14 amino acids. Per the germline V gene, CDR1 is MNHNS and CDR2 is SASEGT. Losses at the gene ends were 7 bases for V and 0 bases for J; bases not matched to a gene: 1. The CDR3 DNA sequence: TGTGCCAGCATGGACAGGGGCTCTGGAAACACCATATATTTT. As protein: CASMDRGSGNTIYF.

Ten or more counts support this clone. CDR3 loop: CASSSFAGADTQYF. CDR3 DNA sequence: TGTGCCAGCAGTTCCTTTGCGGGAGCGGATACGCAGTATTTT. The chain has TRBV6-1 and TRBJ2-3; 7 bases agree with TRBD2. Germline V gene sequence: CDR1 MNHNS, CDR2 SASEGT. This CDR3 spans 14 amino acids. V shed 5 bases, J shed 6 bases, and the junction held 8 bases outside the gene matches.

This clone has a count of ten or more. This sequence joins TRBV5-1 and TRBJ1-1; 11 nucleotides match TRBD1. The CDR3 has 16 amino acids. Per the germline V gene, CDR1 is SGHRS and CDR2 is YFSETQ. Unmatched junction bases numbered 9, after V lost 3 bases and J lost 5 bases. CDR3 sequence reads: CASSSNWDRGRTEAFF. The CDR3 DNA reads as TGCGCCAGCAGCTCCAATTGGGACAGGGGGAGGACTGAAGCTTTCTTT. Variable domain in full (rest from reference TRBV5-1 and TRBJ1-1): KAGVTQTPRYLIKTRGQQVTLSCSPISGHRSVSWYQQTPGQGLQFLFEYFSETQRNKGNFPGRFSGRQFSNSRSEMNVSTLELGDSALYLCASSSNWDRGRTEAFFGQGTRLTVV.

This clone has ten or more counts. Written as DNA, the CDR3 is TGTGCCAGCAGCTTATACACAGATACGCAGTATTTT. Its translation: CASSLYTDTQYF. The V and J genes are TRBV7-2 and TRBJ2-3; D is undetermined. The CDR3 is made up of 12 amino acids. In germline, CDR1 is SGHTA, CDR2 FQGNSA. Deletions cut 2 bases from V and 2 bases from J, with 2 bases between.

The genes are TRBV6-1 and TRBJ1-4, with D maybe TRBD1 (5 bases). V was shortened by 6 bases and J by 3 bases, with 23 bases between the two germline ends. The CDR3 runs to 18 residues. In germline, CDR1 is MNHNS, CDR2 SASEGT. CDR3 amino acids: CASSPSRRGERSNEKLFF. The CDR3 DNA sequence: TGTGCCAGCAGCCCCAGTAGGAGGGGTGAGCGTTCTAATGAAAAACTGTTTTTT.

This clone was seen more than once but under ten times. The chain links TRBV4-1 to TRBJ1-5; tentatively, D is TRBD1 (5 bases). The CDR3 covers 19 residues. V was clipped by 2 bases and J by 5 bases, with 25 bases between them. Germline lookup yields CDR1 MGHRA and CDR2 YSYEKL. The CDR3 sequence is CASSQLAWRQRREYQPQHF. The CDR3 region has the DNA TGCGCCAGCAGCCAATTGGCTTGGCGACAGAGACGAGAATATCAGCCCCAGCATTTT.

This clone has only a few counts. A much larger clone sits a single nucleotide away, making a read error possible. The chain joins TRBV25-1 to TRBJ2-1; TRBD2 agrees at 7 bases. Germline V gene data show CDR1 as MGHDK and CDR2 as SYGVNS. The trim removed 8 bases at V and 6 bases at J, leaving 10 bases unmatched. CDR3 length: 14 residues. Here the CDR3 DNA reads TGTGCCAGCTCTCGTGGGGACTACCGCAATGAGCAGTTCTTC. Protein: CASSRGDYRNEQFF.

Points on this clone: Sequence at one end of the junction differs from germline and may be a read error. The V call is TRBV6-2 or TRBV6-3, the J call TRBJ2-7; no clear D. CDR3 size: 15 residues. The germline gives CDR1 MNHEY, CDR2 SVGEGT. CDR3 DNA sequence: TGTGCCAGCAGTTCTCCAGCTACGTGCTCCTACGATCAGTACTTC. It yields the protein CASSSPATCSYDQYF.

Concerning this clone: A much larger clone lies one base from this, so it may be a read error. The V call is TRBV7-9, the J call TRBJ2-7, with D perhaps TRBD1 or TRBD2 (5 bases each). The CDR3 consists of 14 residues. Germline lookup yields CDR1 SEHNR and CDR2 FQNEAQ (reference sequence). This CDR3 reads CAISLGVPGREQYF. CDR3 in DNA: TGTGCCATCAGCCTAGGGGTCCCGGGACGCGAGCAGTACTTC.

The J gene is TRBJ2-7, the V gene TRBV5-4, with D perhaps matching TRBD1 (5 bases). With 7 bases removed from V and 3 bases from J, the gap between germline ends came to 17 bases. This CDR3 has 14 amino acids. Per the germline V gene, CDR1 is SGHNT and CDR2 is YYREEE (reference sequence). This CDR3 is CASGTTRGSYEQYF. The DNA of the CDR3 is TGTGCCAGCGGCACAACAAGGGGCAGCTACGAGCAGTACTTC.

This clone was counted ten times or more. Here the CDR3 reads CSATGHTYNEQFF. CDR3 DNA: TGCAGTGCTACGGGACACACGTACAATGAGCAGTTCTTC. The chain combines TRBV20-1 with TRBJ2-1; D is possibly TRBD1 (6 bases). Germline-derived CDR1 and CDR2 are DFQATT and SNEGSKA (reference sequence). With 4 bases removed from V and 4 bases from J, the gap between germline ends came to 11 bases. The CDR3 covers 13 residues.